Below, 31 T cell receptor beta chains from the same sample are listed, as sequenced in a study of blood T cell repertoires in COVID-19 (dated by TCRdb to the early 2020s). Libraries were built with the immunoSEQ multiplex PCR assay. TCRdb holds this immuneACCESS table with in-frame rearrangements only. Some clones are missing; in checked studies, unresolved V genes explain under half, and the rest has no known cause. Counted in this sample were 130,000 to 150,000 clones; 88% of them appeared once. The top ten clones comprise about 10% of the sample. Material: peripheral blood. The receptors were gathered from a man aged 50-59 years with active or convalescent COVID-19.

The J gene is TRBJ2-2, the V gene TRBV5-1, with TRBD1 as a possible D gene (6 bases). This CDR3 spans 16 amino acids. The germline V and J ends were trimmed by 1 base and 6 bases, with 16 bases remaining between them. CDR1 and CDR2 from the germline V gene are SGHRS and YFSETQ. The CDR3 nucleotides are TGCGCCAGCAGCTTGTTACCCCCAGGGGAACCCGGGGAGCTGTTTTTT. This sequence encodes CASSLLPPGEPGELFF.

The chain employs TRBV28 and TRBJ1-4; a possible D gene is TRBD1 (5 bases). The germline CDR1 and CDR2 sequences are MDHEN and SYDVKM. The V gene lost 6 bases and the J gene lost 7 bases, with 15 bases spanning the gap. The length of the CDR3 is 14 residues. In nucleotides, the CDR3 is TGTGCCAGCAGGGTGGGAGGGGATGCTGAAAAACTGTTTTTT. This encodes CASRVGGDAEKLFF.

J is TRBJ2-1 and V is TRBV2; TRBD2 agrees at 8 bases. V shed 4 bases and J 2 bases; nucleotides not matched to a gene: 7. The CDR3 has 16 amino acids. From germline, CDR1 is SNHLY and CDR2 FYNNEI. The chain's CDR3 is CASSGVAGIPYNEQFF. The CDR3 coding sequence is TGTGCCAGCAGTGGGGTAGCGGGGATCCCCTACAATGAGCAGTTCTTC.

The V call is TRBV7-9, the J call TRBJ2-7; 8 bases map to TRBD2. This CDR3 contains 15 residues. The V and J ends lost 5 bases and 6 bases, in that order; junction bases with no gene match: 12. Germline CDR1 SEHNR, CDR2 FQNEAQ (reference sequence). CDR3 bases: TGTGCCAGCAGCCCCAGCGGAGCGGGAGCAGGCGAGCAGTACTTC. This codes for CASSPSGAGAGEQYF. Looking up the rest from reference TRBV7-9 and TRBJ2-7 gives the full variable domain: DTGVSQNPRHKITKRGQNVTFRCDPISEHNRLYWYRQTLGQGPEFLTYFQNEAQLEKSRLLSDRFSAERPKGSFSTLEIQRTEQGDSAMYLCASSPSGAGAGEQYFGPGTRLTVT.

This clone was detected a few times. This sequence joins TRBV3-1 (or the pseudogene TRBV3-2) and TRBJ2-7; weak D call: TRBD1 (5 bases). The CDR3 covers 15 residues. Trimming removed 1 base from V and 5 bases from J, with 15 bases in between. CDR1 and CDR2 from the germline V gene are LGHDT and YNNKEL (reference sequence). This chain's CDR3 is CASSQGRTVRDEQYF. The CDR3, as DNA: TGTGCCAGCAGCCAAGGCAGAACGGTCAGGGACGAGCAGTACTTC.

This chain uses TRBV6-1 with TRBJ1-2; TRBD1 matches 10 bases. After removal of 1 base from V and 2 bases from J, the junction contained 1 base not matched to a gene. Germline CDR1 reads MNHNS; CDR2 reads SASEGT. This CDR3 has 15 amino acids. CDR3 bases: TGTGCCAGCAGTGAAGTGGGACAGGGGAACTATGGCTACACCTTC. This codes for CASSEVGQGNYGYTF.

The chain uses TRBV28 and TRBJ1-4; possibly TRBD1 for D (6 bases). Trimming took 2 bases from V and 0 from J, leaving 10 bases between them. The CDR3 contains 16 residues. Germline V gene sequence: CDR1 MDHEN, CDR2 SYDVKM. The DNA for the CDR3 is TGTGCCAGCAGTTTACCCGGGGGGCCAACTAATGAAAAACTGTTTTTT. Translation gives CASSLPGGPTNEKLFF.

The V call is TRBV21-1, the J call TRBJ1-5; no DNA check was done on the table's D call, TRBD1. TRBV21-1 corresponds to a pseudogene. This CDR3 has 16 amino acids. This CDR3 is CASSRREGQGNQPQHF. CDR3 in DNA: TGTGCCAGCAGCAGGAGGGAAGGACAGGGGAATCAGCCCCAGCATTTT.

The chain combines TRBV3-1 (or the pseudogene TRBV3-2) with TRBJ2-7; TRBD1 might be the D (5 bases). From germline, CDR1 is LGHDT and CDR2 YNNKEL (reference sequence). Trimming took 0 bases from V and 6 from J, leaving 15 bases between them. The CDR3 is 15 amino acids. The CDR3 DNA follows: TGTGCCAGCAGCCAAGATATACAGGAGAGCCGCGAGCAGTACTTC. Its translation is CASSQDIQESREQYF.

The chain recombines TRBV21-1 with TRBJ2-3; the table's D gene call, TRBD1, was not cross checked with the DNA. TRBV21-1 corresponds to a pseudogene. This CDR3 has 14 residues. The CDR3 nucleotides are TGTGCCAGCAGCAAAGACAGAAACGCAGATACGCAGTATTTT. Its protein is CASSKDRNADTQYF.

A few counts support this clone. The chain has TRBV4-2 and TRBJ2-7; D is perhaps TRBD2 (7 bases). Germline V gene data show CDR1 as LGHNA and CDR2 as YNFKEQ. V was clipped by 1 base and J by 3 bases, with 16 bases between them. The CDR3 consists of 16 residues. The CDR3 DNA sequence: TGTGCCAGCAGCCAAGGCATGGGAGGGGGGGACTACGAGCAGTACTTC. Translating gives CASSQGMGGGDYEQYF.

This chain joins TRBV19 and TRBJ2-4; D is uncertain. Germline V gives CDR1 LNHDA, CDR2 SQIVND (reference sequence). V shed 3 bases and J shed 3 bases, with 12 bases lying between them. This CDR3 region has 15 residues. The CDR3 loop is CASSIDGLYKNIQYF. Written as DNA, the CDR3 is TGTGCCAGTAGTATCGATGGGCTTTACAAAAACATTCAGTACTTC. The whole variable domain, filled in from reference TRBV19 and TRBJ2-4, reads DGGITQSPKYLFRKEGQNVTLSCEQNLNHDAMYWYRQDPGQGLRLIYYSQIVNDFQKGDIAEGYSVSREKKESFPLTVTSAQKNPTAFYLCASSIDGLYKNIQYFGAGTRLSVL.

CDR3 bases: TGTGCCAGCAGTCTTTCTATGCGGGGAACCTACGAGCAGTACTTC. This translates into CASSLSMRGTYEQYF. The V gene is TRBV27, the J gene TRBJ2-7; TRBD2 might be the D (6 bases). The CDR3 is 15 amino acids. Germline CDR1 is MNHEY and CDR2 is SMNVEV (reference sequence). V was pared by 5 bases and J by 2 bases, with 16 bases between.

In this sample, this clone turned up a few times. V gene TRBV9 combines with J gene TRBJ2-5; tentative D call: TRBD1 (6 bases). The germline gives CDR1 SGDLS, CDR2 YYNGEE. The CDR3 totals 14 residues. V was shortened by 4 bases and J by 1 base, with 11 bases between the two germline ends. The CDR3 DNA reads TGTGCCAGCAGCAGCCAGGGGTCCCAAGAGACCCAGTACTTC. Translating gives CASSSQGSQETQYF.

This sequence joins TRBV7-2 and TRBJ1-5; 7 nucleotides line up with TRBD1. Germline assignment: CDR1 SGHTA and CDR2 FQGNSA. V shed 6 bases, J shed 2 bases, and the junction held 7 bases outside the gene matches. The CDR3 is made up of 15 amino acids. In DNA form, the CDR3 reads TGTGCCAGCAGATCAGGGGGTTCGGGCAATCAGCCCCAGCATTTT. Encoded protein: CASRSGGSGNQPQHF.

CDR3 protein: CASSSGLAGGRETQYF. The CDR3 coding sequence is TGTGCCAGCAGCTCGGGACTAGCGGGAGGAAGGGAGACCCAGTACTTC. The gene calls are TRBV7-2 and TRBJ2-5, with 15 positions matching TRBD2. Germline CDR1 reads SGHTA; CDR2 reads FQGNSA. CDR3 length: 16 amino acids. The ends lost 4 bases at V and 5 bases at J; junction bases unmatched: 5.

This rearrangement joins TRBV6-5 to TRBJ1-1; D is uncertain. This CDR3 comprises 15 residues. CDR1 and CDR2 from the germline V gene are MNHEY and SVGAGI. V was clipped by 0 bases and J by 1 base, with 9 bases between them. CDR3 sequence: CASSYSGRKNTEAFF. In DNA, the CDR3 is TGTGCCAGCAGTTACTCTGGCAGAAAGAACACTGAAGCTTTCTTT.

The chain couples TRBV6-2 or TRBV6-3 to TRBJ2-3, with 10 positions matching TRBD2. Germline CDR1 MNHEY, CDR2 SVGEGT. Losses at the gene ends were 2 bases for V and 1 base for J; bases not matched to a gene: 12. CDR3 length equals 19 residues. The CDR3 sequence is CASSYLVLAGGPGTDTQYF. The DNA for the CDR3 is TGTGCCAGCAGTTACCTCGTTTTAGCGGGAGGACCCGGCACAGATACGCAGTATTTT.

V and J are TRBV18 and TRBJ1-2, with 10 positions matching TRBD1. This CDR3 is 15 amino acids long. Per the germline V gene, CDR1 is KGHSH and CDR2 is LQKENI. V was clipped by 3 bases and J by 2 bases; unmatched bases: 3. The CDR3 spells CASSPETGGNYGYTF. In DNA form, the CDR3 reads TGTGCCAGCTCACCTGAGACAGGGGGCAACTATGGCTACACCTTC.

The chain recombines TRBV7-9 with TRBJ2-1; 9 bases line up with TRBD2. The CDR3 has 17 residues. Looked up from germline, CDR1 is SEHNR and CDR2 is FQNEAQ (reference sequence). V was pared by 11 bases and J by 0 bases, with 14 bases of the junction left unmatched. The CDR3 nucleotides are TGTGCCGTACCGGGACTAGCCTACTCGGTCTCCTACAATGAGCAGTTCTTC. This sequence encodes CAVPGLAYSVSYNEQFF.

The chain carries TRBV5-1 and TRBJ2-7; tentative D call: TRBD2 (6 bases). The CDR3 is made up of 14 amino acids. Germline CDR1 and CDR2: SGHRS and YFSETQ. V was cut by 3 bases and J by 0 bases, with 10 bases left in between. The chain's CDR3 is CASSSGLLSYEQYF. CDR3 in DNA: TGCGCCAGCAGCTCGGGACTGCTCTCCTACGAGCAGTACTTC.

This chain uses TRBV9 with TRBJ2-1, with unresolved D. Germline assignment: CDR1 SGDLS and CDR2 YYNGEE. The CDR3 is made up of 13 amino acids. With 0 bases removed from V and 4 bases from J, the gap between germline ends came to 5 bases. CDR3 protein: CASSVATYNEQFF. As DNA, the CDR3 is TGTGCCAGCAGCGTAGCTACGTACAATGAGCAGTTCTTC.

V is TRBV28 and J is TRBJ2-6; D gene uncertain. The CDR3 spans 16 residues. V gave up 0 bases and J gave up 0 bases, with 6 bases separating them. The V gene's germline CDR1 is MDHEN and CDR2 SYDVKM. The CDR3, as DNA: TGTGCCAGCAGTTTATGGGCAGACTCTGGGGCCAACGTCCTGACTTTC. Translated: CASSLWADSGANVLTF.

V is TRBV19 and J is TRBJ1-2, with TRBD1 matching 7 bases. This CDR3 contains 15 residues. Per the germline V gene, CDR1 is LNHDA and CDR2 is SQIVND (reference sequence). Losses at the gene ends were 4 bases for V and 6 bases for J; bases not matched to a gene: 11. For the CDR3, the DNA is TGTGCCAGTAGTAACGAAATGACAGGGAGGAATGGCTACACCTTC. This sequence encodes CASSNEMTGRNGYTF.

The CDR3 DNA is TGCGCCAGCAGCCCACCGGGAGCGAACACCATATATTTT. It codes for CASSPPGANTIYF. The genes are TRBV5-1 and TRBJ1-3; the D is unclear. The CDR3 totals 13 residues. V was trimmed by 4 bases and J by 7 bases, leaving 12 bases between them. Germline V gene data show CDR1 as SGHRS and CDR2 as YFSETQ.

CDR3: CASSPEAGLALEQYF. CDR3 nucleotides: TGTGCCAGCAGTCCCGAGGCGGGACTAGCGCTCGAGCAGTACTTC. The chain recombines TRBV6-5 with TRBJ2-7; 10 bases line up with TRBD2. V dropped 5 bases and J dropped 6; count of bases not matched to a gene: 10. CDR3 length: 15 amino acids. The germline V gene encodes CDR1 MNHEY and CDR2 SVGAGI.

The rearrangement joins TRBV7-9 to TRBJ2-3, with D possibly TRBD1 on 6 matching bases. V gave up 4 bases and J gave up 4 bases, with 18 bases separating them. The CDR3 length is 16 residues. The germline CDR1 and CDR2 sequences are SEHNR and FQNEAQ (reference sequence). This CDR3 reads CASSSAGTTRADTQYF. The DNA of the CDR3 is TGTGCCAGCAGCTCGGCCGGGACAACGAGGGCAGATACGCAGTATTTT.

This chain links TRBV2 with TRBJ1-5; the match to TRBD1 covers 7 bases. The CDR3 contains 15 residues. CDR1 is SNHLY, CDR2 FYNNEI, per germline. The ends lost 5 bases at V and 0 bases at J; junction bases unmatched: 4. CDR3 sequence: CASSSQGYSNQPQHF. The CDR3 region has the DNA TGTGCCAGCAGTTCACAGGGGTATAGCAATCAGCCCCAGCATTTT.

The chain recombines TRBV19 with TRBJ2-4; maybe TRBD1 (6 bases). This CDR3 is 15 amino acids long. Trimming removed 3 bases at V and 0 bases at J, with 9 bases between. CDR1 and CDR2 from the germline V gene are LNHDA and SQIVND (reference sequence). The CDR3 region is CASSITGIAKNIQYF. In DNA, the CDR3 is TGTGCCAGTAGTATCACAGGGATAGCCAAAAACATTCAGTACTTC.

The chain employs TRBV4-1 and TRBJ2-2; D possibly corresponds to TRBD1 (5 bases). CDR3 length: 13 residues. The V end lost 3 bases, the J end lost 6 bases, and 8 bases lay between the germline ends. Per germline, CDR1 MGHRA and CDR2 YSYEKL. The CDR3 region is CASSHGQPGELFF. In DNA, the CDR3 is TGCGCCAGCAGCCATGGACAACCCGGGGAGCTGTTTTTT.

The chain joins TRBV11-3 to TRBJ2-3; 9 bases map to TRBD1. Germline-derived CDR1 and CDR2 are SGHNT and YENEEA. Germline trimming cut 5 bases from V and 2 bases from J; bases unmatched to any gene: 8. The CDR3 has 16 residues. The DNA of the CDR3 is TGTGCCAGCAGCGGGACAGGGAGAGGTAACACAGATACGCAGTATTTT. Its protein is CASSGTGRGNTDTQYF.